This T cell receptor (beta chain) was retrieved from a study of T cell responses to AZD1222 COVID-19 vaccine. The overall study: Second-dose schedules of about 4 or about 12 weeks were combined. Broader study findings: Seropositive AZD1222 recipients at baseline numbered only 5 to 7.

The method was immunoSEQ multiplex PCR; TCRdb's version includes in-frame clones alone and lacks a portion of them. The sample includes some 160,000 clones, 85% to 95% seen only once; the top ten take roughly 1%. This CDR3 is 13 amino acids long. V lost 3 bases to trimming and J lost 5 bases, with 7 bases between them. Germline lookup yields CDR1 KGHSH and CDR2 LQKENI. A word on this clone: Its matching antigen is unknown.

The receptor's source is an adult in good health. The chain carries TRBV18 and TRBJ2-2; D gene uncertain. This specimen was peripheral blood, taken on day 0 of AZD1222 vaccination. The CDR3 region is CASSPQKTGELFF. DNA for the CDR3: TGTGCCAGCTCACCTCAGAAGACCGGGGAGCTGTTTTTT.